This T cell receptor beta chain was profiled in a study of T cell clones after liver transplantation. This clone was recorded once. Germline loops: CDR1 SGHDT, CDR2 YYEEEE. The CDR3 length is 16 residues. V trimming: 4 bases; J trimming: 0 bases; junction bases outside the gene matches: 3. The protocol was immunoSEQ multiplex PCR, while the TCRdb copy is restricted to in-frame clones and leaves out a portion. The table lists tens of thousands of clones, around 84% of them singletons, with 2% to 2.5% in the top ten. The sample in question was CD4+ T cells from blood, obtained 24 months after liver transplant. The receptor comes from a human patient who received a liver transplant. The graft donor may have contributed some T cells. This chain joins TRBV5-6 and TRBJ1-6; the match to TRBD1 covers 8 bases. The CDR3 reads CASSRTGSSYNSPLHF. CDR3 DNA sequence: TGTGCCAGCAGCCGGACAGGGAGCTCCTATAATTCACCCCTCCACTTT.